The 22 T cell receptor beta chains presented below share a single source sample, sequenced in a study of cytomegalovirus exposure and HLA in healthy donors. With 60 Vbeta and 13 Jbeta primers, the PCR was carried out. Repertoires were generated with immunoSEQ multiplex PCR, while TCRdb's copy carries only in-frame clones and drops some. This sample has about 220,000 clones, with over 80% found just once. The specimen sequenced was PBMCs. Receptor source: a boy aged 2 to 10 in good health and CMV-seronegative.

The chain employs TRBV9 and TRBJ2-1; the match to TRBD2 covers 12 bases. The V and J ends lost 3 bases and 4 bases, in that order; junction bases with no gene match: 17. The CDR3 is 20 amino acids. Germline-derived CDR1 and CDR2 are SGDLS and YYNGEE. CDR3 in DNA: TGTGCCAGCAGCGGAGCCCTTTCCCTAGCGGGGGGGTTCTCTTACAATGAGCAGTTCTTC. The encoded protein is CASSGALSLAGGFSYNEQFF.

The J gene is TRBJ2-1, the V gene TRBV6-5; TRBD1 aligns across 10 bases. The CDR3 runs to 15 residues. The ends lost 6 bases at V and 4 bases at J; junction bases unmatched: 6. Germline loops: CDR1 MNHEY, CDR2 SVGAGI. CDR3: CASRFGQGGYNEQFF. The CDR3 DNA reads TGTGCCAGCAGGTTTGGACAGGGGGGGTACAATGAGCAGTTCTTC.

This clone was detected only a few times. This CDR3 is also generated by other DNA sequences in the sample. This sequence joins TRBV27 and TRBJ2-7, with 15 bases fitting TRBD2. Germline loops: CDR1 MNHEY, CDR2 SMNVEV (reference sequence). The trim removed 8 bases at V and 4 bases at J, leaving 0 bases unmatched. The CDR3 runs 13 residues. CDR3 DNA: TGTGCCAGCGGACTAGCGGGGGGGTACGAGCAGTACTTC. Amino acids: CASGLAGGYEQYF.

The chain joins TRBV27 to TRBJ2-1; perhaps TRBD1 as D (6 bases). CDR1 and CDR2 from the germline V gene are MNHEY and SMNVEV (reference sequence). The CDR3 length is 12 residues. V was shortened by 7 bases and J by 12 bases, with 16 bases between the two germline ends. Here the CDR3 reads CASTTQGFGQFF. CDR3 DNA sequence: TGTGCCAGCACCACACAGGGTTTTGGGCAGTTCTTC.

V usage is TRBV5-1 and J usage is TRBJ2-2, with TRBD2 identical over 9 bases. The V gene end was trimmed by 2 bases and the J gene end by 0 bases; junction bases not matched to a gene: 5. Germline V gives CDR1 SGHRS, CDR2 YFSETQ. The CDR3 has 17 residues. CDR3 loop: CASSFGAGGTNTGELFF. DNA for the CDR3: TGCGCCAGCAGCTTCGGAGCGGGAGGCACGAACACCGGGGAGCTGTTTTTT.

This clone showed up just a few times. This rearrangement joins TRBV5-5 to TRBJ2-7, with TRBD1 matching 8 bases. This CDR3 comprises 14 residues. The J segment lost 7 bases and the V segment lost 0 bases, leaving 6 bases of the junction unmatched. Germline CDR1 is SGHKS and CDR2 is YYEKEE (reference sequence). CDR3 in DNA: TGTGCCAGCAGCTTGGACCAGGGGGCTCGTGAGCAGTACTTC. Translated, it gives CASSLDQGAREQYF.

In its sample, this clone was seen a few times. The rearrangement links TRBV7-8 to TRBJ1-1; TRBD1 is a possible D gene (5 bases). Deletions cut 1 base from V and 11 bases from J, with 17 bases between. The CDR3 loop spans 14 amino acids. Germline V gene data show CDR1 as SGHVS and CDR2 as FQNEAQ. The chain's CDR3 is CASSLDGARESAFF. CDR3 nucleotide sequence: TGTGCCAGCAGCTTAGACGGGGCCCGGGAGTCGGCTTTCTTT.

This chain connects TRBV15 to TRBJ2-1; D possibly corresponds to TRBD2 (6 bases). V lost 4 bases and J lost 4, with 8 bases in between. From germline, CDR1 is LNHNV and CDR2 YYDKDF (reference sequence). This CDR3 spans 13 amino acids. CDR3 DNA sequence: TGTGCCACCAGCAATAGCGGATACAATGAGCAGTTCTTC. This sequence encodes CATSNSGYNEQFF.

The gene calls are TRBV11-3 and TRBJ2-2, with D perhaps matching TRBD1 (5 bases). In germline, CDR1 is SGHNT, CDR2 YENEEA. This CDR3 contains 15 residues. V was clipped by 1 base and J by 2 bases, with 8 bases between them. Here the CDR3 reads CASSLGGRNTGELFF. In nucleotides, the CDR3 is TGTGCCAGCAGCTTAGGGGGCAGAAACACCGGGGAGCTGTTTTTT.

The chain employs TRBV25-1 and TRBJ1-5; a weak D match, TRBD1 (6 bases). Deletions cut 1 base from V and 0 bases from J, with 10 bases between. The CDR3 consists of 16 residues. Germline values: CDR1 MGHDK, CDR2 SYGVNS. Here the CDR3 DNA reads TGTGCCAGCAGTGAATCGGGAGGGGGTAGCAATCAGCCCCAGCATTTT. It is translated as CASSESGGGSNQPQHF.

The chain carries TRBV23-1 and TRBJ2-5, with D possibly being TRBD2 (6 bases). TRBV23-1 is an ORF for which the function is uncertain. The CDR3 is 13 amino acids. With 0 bases removed from V and 7 bases from J, the gap between germline ends came to 9 bases. CDR3 nucleotides: TGCGCCAGCAGTCAATCCGACGGGGGGACCCAGTACTTC. Protein product: CASSQSDGGTQYF.

This chain uses TRBV7-9 with TRBJ2-1, with a weak D call TRBD2 (5 bases). Trimming took 0 bases from V and 8 from J, leaving 8 bases between them. The CDR3 runs to 13 residues. Looked up from germline, CDR1 is SEHNR and CDR2 is FQNEAQ (reference sequence). The CDR3 coding sequence is TGTGCCAGCAGCTTAGCGGGAGTACATGAGCAGTTCTTC. Translating it yields CASSLAGVHEQFF.

The chain joins TRBV6-1 to TRBJ1-1; D remains unclear. CDR1 MNHNS and CDR2 SASEGT come from the germline V gene. Trimming stripped 4 bases from V and 1 base from J, with 7 bases between. The CDR3 length is 13 residues. CDR3 in amino acids: CASSGLWNTEAFF. DNA for the CDR3: TGTGCCAGCAGTGGCCTATGGAACACTGAAGCTTTCTTT.

The chain recombines TRBV6-6 with TRBJ2-5; 7 nucleotides match TRBD1. Losses at the gene ends were 7 bases for V and 3 bases for J; bases not matched to a gene: 8. This CDR3 is 14 amino acids long. CDR1 and CDR2 (germline): MNHNY, SVGAGI (reference sequence). CDR3 protein: CASTMGTAEETQYF. In nucleotides, the CDR3 is TGTGCCAGCACCATGGGGACAGCGGAAGAGACCCAGTACTTC.

V usage is TRBV6-1 and J usage is TRBJ1-1; maybe TRBD1 (6 bases). Germline V gene lookup returns CDR1 MNHNS and CDR2 SASEGT. The CDR3 has 15 residues. V was cut by 6 bases and J by 2 bases, with 16 bases left in between. The CDR3 sequence is CASSHYRELNTEAFF. The CDR3, as DNA: TGTGCCAGCAGCCACTACAGGGAACTTAACACTGAAGCTTTCTTT.

This clone was observed a handful of times. This rearrangement joins TRBV29-1 to TRBJ2-1; TRBD2 matches 9 bases. CDR1 and CDR2 (germline): SQVTM, ANQGSEA. The CDR3 has 17 residues. Trimming removed 6 bases from V and 0 bases from J; junction bases left unmatched: 12. CDR3 sequence reads: CSVVRLAAGSSYNEQFF. The CDR3, as DNA: TGCAGCGTCGTCCGACTAGCGGCAGGTAGCTCCTACAATGAGCAGTTCTTC.

The chain links TRBV7-9 to TRBJ1-2; 8 positions agree with TRBD1. Germline V gives CDR1 SEHNR, CDR2 FQNEAQ (reference sequence). V shed 5 bases and J 2 bases; nucleotides not matched to a gene: 7. The length of the CDR3 is 15 residues. The CDR3: CASSPTGVGNYGYTF. In DNA, the CDR3 is TGTGCCAGCAGCCCGACAGGGGTGGGGAACTATGGCTACACCTTC.

This clone was detected a few times. The rearrangement links TRBV4-1 to TRBJ1-6; D call uncertain. The V and J ends lost 4 bases and 4 bases respectively, with 8 bases between them. Germline CDR1 and CDR2: MGHRA and YSYEKL. The CDR3 length is 14 residues. CDR3 coding DNA: TGCGCCAGCAGCCCCCAGGAATATAATTCACCCCTCCACTTT. Protein: CASSPQEYNSPLHF.

This clone occurred once. This chain links TRBV30 with TRBJ1-6; 7 bases agree with TRBD1. This CDR3 comprises 13 residues. Germline V CDR1 and CDR2: GTSNPN, SVGIG (reference sequence). V shed 5 bases, J shed 8 bases, and the junction held 6 bases outside the gene matches. The CDR3 loop is CAWAGQDDSPLHF. In nucleotides, the CDR3 is TGTGCCTGGGCCGGACAGGACGATTCACCCCTCCACTTT.

The V gene is TRBV4-1, the J gene TRBJ2-1; 9 positions agree with TRBD2. Germline V CDR1 and CDR2: MGHRA, YSYEKL. The J segment lost 5 bases and the V segment lost 4 bases, leaving 9 bases of the junction unmatched. The CDR3 sequence is 16 residues long. In nucleotides, the CDR3 is TGCGCCAGCAGCCCTAAGTTGACTAGCGGCCACAATGAGCAGTTCTTC. Its protein product is CASSPKLTSGHNEQFF.

This clone was found once. This chain joins TRBV5-1 and TRBJ2-7; the match to TRBD2 covers 14 bases. The CDR3 sequence is 15 residues long. Germline V lookup: CDR1 SGHRS, CDR2 YFSETQ. J lost 7 bases, V lost 2 bases, and 5 bases had no gene match. CDR3 loop: CASSFGTSGSEEQYF. DNA of the CDR3: TGCGCCAGCAGCTTCGGGACTAGCGGGAGTGAAGAGCAGTACTTC.

CDR3 sequence reads: CASSFQDSSPLHF. The CDR3 DNA sequence: TGTGCCAGCAGCTTCCAGGACAGTTCACCCCTCCACTTT. V and J are TRBV5-6 and TRBJ1-6; the D gene is possibly TRBD1 (6 bases). V lost 2 bases and J lost 9, with 9 bases in between. The CDR3 extends over 13 amino acids. From germline, CDR1 is SGHDT and CDR2 YYEEEE.